This TCR beta chain was recovered during a study of spatial heterogeneity in lung cancer. The CDR3 runs to 13 residues. The V gene's germline CDR1 is WSHSY and CDR2 SAAADI. The V end lost 2 bases, the J end lost 6 bases, and 11 bases lay between the germline ends. TCRdb called the 5' RACE reads again in MiXCR, with one record for every CDR3 protein. Among a few thousand distinct CDR3 sequences, roughly 18% were seen once, and the ten largest hold 20% to 25%. This clonotype was counted many times. Because the library targeted alpha chains, this beta chain is an off-target read whose size means little. The time point denotes: sample taken at primary tumor resection. Whole RNA was taken from tumor, nontumor lung or frozen PBMC; it was then sequenced unsorted. The approximately 72 donors had untreated early-stage non-small cell lung cancer.

V usage is TRBV10-2 and J usage is TRBJ2-7, with no clear D. This TCR was sampled from a male donor with early-stage non-small cell lung cancer. Sequencing was performed on normal lung tissue next to the tumor, taken at surgery. CDR3 bases: TGCGCCAGCAGTGAGGTCCCTAGAAGCGAGCAGTACTTC. Translation: CASSEVPRSEQYF.